This TCR beta chain was observed in a study of T cells in Graves' hyperthyroidism and ophthalmopathy (dated by TCRdb to the late 2010s). Background on the whole study: Peripheral blood was collected at initial diagnosis, before any treatment. The approximately 97 discovery patients were randomly divided into training and test sets at a 7:3 ratio. Prospective prediction of ophthalmopathy was tested in an independent validation cohort consisting of 18 to 20 hyperthyroidism patients and some 17 patients who later progressed to ophthalmopathy. According to the paper, TCR Vbeta CDR3 sequencing was carried out on about 140 peripheral blood samples, which came from over 40 ophthalmopathy, 70 to 80 hyperthyroidism and some 17 progressor patients. The study also compared thyroid tissue and blood T-cell repertoires from a handful of Graves' hyperthyroidism patients. Once sampling was done, hyperthyroidism patients were given methimazole at a starting dose of 30 mg daily, whereas ophthalmopathy patients were given high-dose intravenous methylprednisolone. To identify TCR V-J signatures that set the groups apart, the researchers used a discovery cohort of 100 patients, made up of 43 with Graves' ophthalmopathy and about 60 with stable Graves' hyperthyroidism. Overall study outcomes, separate from this receptor: In validation, progression to ophthalmopathy was predicted by the model with more than 65% sensitivity and roughly 72% specificity, a median of around 6.5 months before onset. Sample size was not statistically predetermined, and blinding of investigators to group allocation was not performed. Most expanded thyroid clonotypes (frequency above 0.001) were also found in blood, which suggests that blood repertoires may mirror thyroid immune responses. Ophthalmopathy was separated from stable hyperthyroidism by a 13 V-J signature model, with over 85% sensitivity and roughly 84% specificity obtained in cross-validation and 80%/75% obtained in testing.

Deletion took 3 bases off V and 2 bases off J, with a span of 15 bases between the germline ends. Sequences ENHRY (CDR1) and SYGVKD (CDR2) are obtained from the germline V gene. Inclusive of the bounding cysteine and phenylalanine, the CDR3 is 16 residues long. Of all the DNA, just the CDR3 is kept, 48 bases in frame from base 1. Remarks on this clonotype: Its antigen is currently not known. No much larger clone exists at a distance of one base, and base qualities are not known.

The TCR beta CDR3 regions were amplified from RNA transcripts. A first-round RT-PCR of the TCR CDR3 used the HTBI primer set with the Qiagen OneStep RT-PCR kit. The libraries were constructed in a second round of multiplex PCR and then size-selected and purified. Libraries were sequenced paired-end with 100 bp reads on an Illumina HiSeq2000. In the authors' own workflow: SOAPnuke was used to process the raw data, with reads discarded if the reads contained adapters or uncalled bases, had a mean Phred below 15, or lacked an exact constant-primer or identifier match. High-quality paired reads were merged using COPE v1.2.5, and each unique nucleotide sequence was defined as a clonotype. Clonotypes were aligned to IMGT TRBV, TRBD and TRBJ reference segments using MiTCR v1.1. Analysis was restricted to V-J combinations with a frequency above 0.0001, which covered roughly 99% of repertoires. The TCS score was defined as the ratio of F50 (clonal expansion) to E x V (chaos), calculated using BLOSUM62-based TCRdist between CDR3 peptides within each V-J. Welch's t-statistics and random forest reduced roughly 540 V-J features to 13, which were used in a naive Bayes classifier (R e1071). TCRdb's own reprocessing of the public reads used fastp at Q25 and MiXCR and kept productive beta chains. Every entry covers one CDR3 protein and lists the most common genes and DNA from its rows. None of the V and J calls come from the authors' own analysis; TCRdb made them. In all, the sample holds about 200,000 distinct CDR3 sequences, and roughly a sixth of those were seen once. The ten largest clones take up more than 50% of the sample.

Graves' hyperthyroidism was defined as stable when no progression to ophthalmopathy occurred over 18 months of follow-up. Hyperthyroidism patients were newly diagnosed, had a disease duration of under 2 months, and were aged 18 to 65 years. Exclusion was applied to patients with uncontrolled infections, other autoimmune diseases, pregnancy or lactation. Diagnoses were established on the basis of clinical symptoms, serum thyroxine and TRAb, thyroid ultrasound, and orbital computed tomography. PBMCs were isolated from 10 ml of fresh peripheral blood by Ficoll-Paque density gradient centrifugation. Total RNA was extracted with Trizol reagent, and quality was checked on an Agilent 2100 Bioanalyzer.

The specimen sequenced was blood. Recombination connected TRBV10-3 to TRBJ2-3, with a tentative D gene TRBD2 over 6 matching bases. The origin of this receptor is a woman aged 45-59 years with Graves' hyperthyroidism. The DNA is as follows: TGTGCCATCAGTGACCGCGGGAACAGCAACACAGATACGCAGTATTTT. Its protein product is CAISDRGNSNTDTQYF.